The 5 T cell receptor beta chains reported below all come from one sample, sequenced in a study of a mutant IDH1 vaccine in newly diagnosed glioma. Time point noted: week 35, safety follow-up. In every dose of vaccine, 300 ug of mutant IDH1 20-mer peptide was given alongside topical imiquimod. Some clones are missing from TCRdb's copy, which holds only in-frame ones; the method was immunoSEQ multiplex PCR. The data contain around 69,000 clones, about 87% of them seen just once; the ten biggest clones take up 2% to 2.5%. Their specific antigens are unknown. The source material was PBMCs, sampled from a glioma patient whose treatment included an IDH1 peptide vaccine. These receptors were taken from a man younger than 45 with glioma.

The V call is TRBV28, the J call TRBJ1-1; tentatively, D is TRBD1 (5 bases). V shed 2 bases and J shed 10 bases, with 14 bases lying between them. Germline CDR1 MDHEN, CDR2 SYDVKM. The CDR3 sequence is 13 residues long. CDR3 DNA sequence: TGTGCCAGCAGTTTAAGCGGGGGAATAGGAGCTTTCTTT. This codes for CASSLSGGIGAFF. Full variable domain (remainder filled in from reference TRBV28 and TRBJ1-1): DVKVTQSSRYLVKRTGEKVFLECVQDMDHENMFWYRQDPGLGLRLIYFSYDVKMKEKGDIPEGYSVSREKKERFSLILESASTNQTSMYLCASSLSGGIGAFFGQGTRLTVV.

This rearrangement joins TRBV28 to TRBJ1-5; 7 bases fit TRBD1. V lost 6 bases and J lost 2; bases outside the gene matches: 10. CDR3 length: 16 amino acids. The germline gives CDR1 MDHEN, CDR2 SYDVKM. In nucleotides, the CDR3 is TGTGCCAGCAGCCCGGACAGGAGGGTTGGCAATCAGCCCCAGCATTTT. It codes for CASSPDRRVGNQPQHF.

The V gene is TRBV2, the J gene TRBJ1-2; 7 nucleotides agree with TRBD1. The CDR3 runs 19 residues. CDR1 is SNHLY, CDR2 FYNNEI, per germline. After removal of 0 bases from V and 4 bases from J, the junction contained 17 bases not matched to a gene. For the CDR3, the DNA is TGTGCCAGCAGTGAAGCGCTTCTACAGGGGCGGCAGGGGGGCTATGGCTACACCTTC. Its protein is CASSEALLQGRQGGYGYTF.

The chain links TRBV19 to TRBJ1-2; 7 bases align to TRBD1. V trimming: 3 bases; J trimming: 3 bases; junction bases outside the gene matches: 1. Germline V gene data show CDR1 as LNHDA and CDR2 as SQIVND (reference sequence). This CDR3 region has 13 residues. Here the CDR3 DNA reads TGTGCCAGTAGTATTGACAGGGACTATGGCTACACCTTC. Protein: CASSIDRDYGYTF. Using reference TRBV19 and TRBJ1-2 for the parts outside the CDR3, the full variable domain is DGGITQSPKYLFRKEGQNVTLSCEQNLNHDAMYWYRQDPGQGLRLIYYSQIVNDFQKGDIAEGYSVSREKKESFPLTVTSAQKNPTAFYLCASSIDRDYGYTFGSGTRLTVV.

This clone was observed a few times. Other DNA sequences within the sample encode an identical CDR3. The chain's CDR3 is CASSEETNTEAFF. The CDR3 coding sequence is TGTGCCAGCAGTGAAGAAACGAACACTGAAGCTTTCTTT. The chain links TRBV2 to TRBJ1-1; the D is unclear. Per germline, CDR1 SNHLY and CDR2 FYNNEI. This CDR3 region has 13 residues. V lost 1 base and J lost 1, with 4 bases in between.